This entry lists 13 T cell receptor beta chains sequenced from one sample in a study of blood T cell repertoires in COVID-19. The method was immunoSEQ multiplex PCR; TCRdb's version includes in-frame clones alone and lacks a portion of them. The data show about 260,000 clones, more than 75% seen once. Sequencing input: peripheral blood. These receptors were obtained from a man between 40 and 49 years old who had recovered from COVID-19.

This chain joins TRBV5-4 and TRBJ1-6; unclear D gene. Germline assignment: CDR1 SGHNT and CDR2 YYREEE (reference sequence). V was shortened by 0 bases and J by 11 bases, with 6 bases between the two germline ends. The CDR3 loop spans 12 amino acids. The CDR3 protein is CASSLGRAPLHF. Here the CDR3 DNA reads TGTGCCAGCAGCTTGGGGCGGGCACCCCTCCACTTT. The full variable domain, in which reference TRBV5-4 and TRBJ1-6 provide the parts outside the CDR3, is ETGVTQSPTHLIKTRGQQVTLRCSSQSGHNTVSWYQQALGQGPQFIFQYYREEENGRGNFPPRFSGLQFPNYSSELNVNALELDDSALYLCASSLGRAPLHFGNGTRLTVT.

The chain combines TRBV6-6 with TRBJ2-5; D is possibly TRBD2 (5 bases). Germline-derived CDR1 and CDR2 are MNHNY and SVGAGI (reference sequence). V was cut by 0 bases and J by 1 base, with 6 bases left in between. The CDR3 contains 14 residues. CDR3 DNA: TGTGCCAGCAGTTACTCCGGACTCCAAGAGACCCAGTACTTC. Translating gives CASSYSGLQETQYF.

In its sample, this clone was seen once. The chain combines TRBV5-4 with TRBJ2-1; 11 bases map to TRBD2. Per the germline V gene, CDR1 is SGHNT and CDR2 is YYREEE (reference sequence). CDR3 length: 16 residues. With 4 bases clipped from V and 0 bases from J, the junction kept 3 bases outside the gene matches. CDR3 amino acids: CASSPGLAVSYNEQFF. In DNA, the CDR3 is TGTGCCAGCAGCCCGGGACTAGCGGTCTCCTACAATGAGCAGTTCTTC.

This sequence joins TRBV27 and TRBJ1-1, with D perhaps matching TRBD1 (5 bases). There are 14 residues in the CDR3. V lost 3 bases and J 4 bases, leaving 12 bases between the germline ends. Germline V gives CDR1 MNHEY, CDR2 SMNVEV (reference sequence). The CDR3 reads CASSLGGSGTEAFF. DNA for the CDR3: TGTGCCAGCAGTTTGGGGGGTTCGGGCACTGAAGCTTTCTTT.

J is TRBJ2-3 and V is TRBV5-1, with D maybe TRBD2 (7 bases). Germline loops: CDR1 SGHRS, CDR2 YFSETQ. The V end lost 0 bases, the J end lost 3 bases, and 11 bases lay between the germline ends. The CDR3 extends over 15 amino acids. The CDR3 DNA reads TGCGCCAGCAGCTTGGTGGGGGGGCGGACAGATACGCAGTATTTT. Translated, it gives CASSLVGGRTDTQYF.

The DNA of the CDR3 is TGTGCCAGCAGCGTAGATGAGGGACAACGGGTGGGCTACACCTTC. Translating gives CASSVDEGQRVGYTF. The chain combines TRBV9 with TRBJ1-2, with a weak D call TRBD1 (6 bases). V lost 0 bases to trimming and J lost 8 bases, with 17 bases between them. The CDR3 extends over 15 amino acids. Germline CDR1 SGDLS, CDR2 YYNGEE. Looking up the rest from reference TRBV9 and TRBJ1-2 gives the full variable domain: DSGVTQTPKHLITATGQRVTLRCSPRSGDLSVYWYQQSLDQGLQFLIQYYNGEERAKGNILERFSAQQFPDLHSELNLSSLELGDSALYFCASSVDEGQRVGYTFGSGTRLTVV.

The chain employs TRBV29-1 and TRBJ1-1; D unresolved. Germline V gives CDR1 SQVTM, CDR2 ANQGSEA. Trimming removed 7 bases at V and 1 base at J, with 19 bases between. This CDR3 region has 15 residues. CDR3 in amino acids: CSGGSIGPGNTEAFF. CDR3 nucleotides: TGCAGCGGTGGGTCAATTGGGCCAGGGAACACTGAAGCTTTCTTT.

With respect to this clone: Other DNA sequences in the sample encode the same CDR3. CDR3 region: CASSSAGSGNTIYF. CDR3 nucleotides: TGCGCCAGCAGCTCGGCAGGCTCTGGAAACACCATATATTTT. This chain uses TRBV5-1 with TRBJ1-3; unclear D gene. V lost 3 bases and J lost 0, with 7 bases in between. Germline V gene data show CDR1 as SGHRS and CDR2 as YFSETQ. CDR3 length equals 14 residues.

The rearrangement links TRBV1 to TRBJ2-3; TRBD2, as called in the table, went unchecked against the DNA. TRBV1 is assigned pseudogene status. The CDR3 consists of 17 residues. The CDR3 nucleotides are TGCACCAGCAGCCACGGAGAAGCGGGGGCTAGCACAGATACGCAGTATTTT. Translated, it gives CTSSHGEAGASTDTQYF.

The chain links TRBV7-8 to TRBJ1-1; TRBD1 agrees at 9 bases. Germline lookup yields CDR1 SGHVS and CDR2 FQNEAQ. Trimming at V came to 5 bases and at J to 9 bases, leaving 10 bases not matched to a gene. The CDR3 covers 14 residues. The CDR3, as DNA: TGTGCCAGCAGCGAAGGACAGGGGTTGGTCAAAGCTTTCTTT. It yields the protein CASSEGQGLVKAFF.

The chain is built from TRBV24-1 and TRBJ1-2; D ambiguous. CDR3 length: 13 residues. Trimming removed 5 bases from V and 2 bases from J, with 8 bases in between. Germline CDR1 is KGHDR and CDR2 is SFDVKD. CDR3 nucleotide sequence: TGTGCCACCAGTGGGGGAGCCAACTATGGCTACACCTTC. The encoded protein is CATSGGANYGYTF.

The chain couples TRBV11-2 to TRBJ1-6; D is perhaps TRBD1 (5 bases). Germline V gives CDR1 SGHAT, CDR2 FQNNGV. The CDR3 consists of 18 residues. V lost 5 bases, J lost 9 bases, and 26 bases lay in between. CDR3 sequence: CASSVFRDPGESGSPLHF. The CDR3 DNA is TGTGCCAGCAGCGTTTTCCGGGACCCGGGGGAGAGCGGTTCACCCCTCCACTTT.

The J gene is TRBJ2-7, the V gene TRBV19; 11 bases match TRBD2. CDR1 is LNHDA, CDR2 SQIVND, per germline (reference sequence). The CDR3 is made up of 16 amino acids. J lost 2 bases, V lost 7 bases, and 10 bases had no gene match. The CDR3, as DNA: TGTGCCAGTACCCCCGGGACTAGCGGCCCACCCTACGAGCAGTACTTC. As protein: CASTPGTSGPPYEQYF.